This entry concerns a single T cell receptor beta chain. Its antigen is currently not known. Base qualities are not recorded, but no much larger clone differs from it by a single base. CDR1 and CDR2, looked up from the germline V gene, are LGHNA and YSLEER. The CDR3 measures 15 amino acids from cysteine to phenylalanine. Only CDR3 DNA is held: 45 bases, read in frame from base 1. Trimming at the junction amounts to 0 bases on V and 13 bases on J, and the germline ends lie 21 bases apart. The entry originates in a study of T-cell reconstitution after alpha-beta-depleted transplantation in children (dated by TCRdb to 2015 to 2016). Broadly, across the study: The study quantitatively tracked T-cell immune reconstitution after TCRalphabeta/CD19-depleted allogeneic hematopoietic cell transplantation in children using TCR repertoire profiling.

Library prep was done by PCR. Sequencing relied on an Illumina HiSeq 2500. To normalize quantification of the TCRbeta repertoire, the TCR libraries were built with molecular barcoding that relied on unique molecular identifiers. TCRdb reanalyzed the raw reads on its own, using fastp at Q25 for trimming and MiXCR for clone calling, and kept in-frame beta chains. Under each unique CDR3 protein, matching rows form one entry showing the most common genes and DNA. This sample is represented by 600,000 or so distinct CDR3 sequences; about 21% of them were singletons. The top ten constitute about 14% of the sample. The investigation overall reported the following: About two months after transplant, the apparently early recovery of alphabetaT-cell counts reportedly depended on just several hundred clones that had expanded rapidly and came from non-depleted graft cells. Over the following months the frequencies of hyperexpanded clones went down, and after one year T-cell counts and TCRbeta diversity were mostly credited to newly produced T cells. In some patients, the high TCRbeta diversity seen at day 60 was put down to recipient T cells and intrathymic progenitors that had survived conditioning.

The sample's treatment or condition label, decoded: allogeneic hematopoietic cell transplantation with graft depleted of TCRalphabeta T cells and CD19 B cells. The transplant recipients were children given TCRalphabeta/CD19-depleted allogeneic hematopoietic cell grafts. Sequenced material: PBMCs, mostly from graft donor cells, taken 360 days after TCRalphabeta/CD19-depleted stem cell transplant. This receptor was taken from a boy under two years old who had a stem cell transplant for acute myeloid leukemia, so the T cells may come from the graft donor. The chain is encoded by TRBV4-3 joined to TRBJ1-2; the D gene is unclear. The CDR3 region has the sequence CASSQDRRIPLFGTF. The DNA reads as follows: TGCGCCAGCAGCCAAGATCGCCGGATTCCACTCTTCGGCACCTTC.